These T cell receptor beta chains were read from a single sample in a study of CD8+ T cells in alopecia areata. Clones were read by immunoSEQ multiplex PCR, and TCRdb kept only the in-frame ones, dropping some. The profile covers hundreds of thousands of clones, with roughly 66% appearing a single time and around 1.3% taken by the ten largest. This specimen consisted of CD4+ T cells sorted from blood, obtained at week 44, from a patient treated with tofacitinib. These TCRs come from a human donor with alopecia areata. Both conserved end residues are part of each CDR3. The D gene is left open where the match is weak. Rows give clone size only sometimes, using once, few, many, or a class for an expanded clone.

TRBJ1-3 | TRBV29-1 | . | . | TGCAGCGTCCCTTCATCTGGAAACACCATATATTTT | CSVPSSGNTIYF
TRBJ2-5 | TRBV18 | . | few | TGTGCCAGCTCACCATTGTCAGAGACCCAGTACTTC | CASSPLSETQYF
TRBJ1-4 | TRBV29-1 | . | . | TGCAGCGTTGAAGATCTTTGGGAAAAACTGTTTTTT | CSVEDLWEKLFF
TRBJ2-6 | TRBV7-6 | . | . | TGTGCCAGCAGCTTAAGCCTACCTGGGGCCAACGTCCTGACTTTC | CASSLSLPGANVLTF
TRBJ2-7 | TRBV4-3 | TRBD1 | few | TGCGCCAGTTCCCGGGGACAGGGGGCGCCTGAGCAGTACTTC | CASSRGQGAPEQYF
TRBJ1-1 | TRBV5-1 | . | . | TGCGCCAGCAGCTTGGACAATGAAGCTTTCTTT | CASSLDNEAFF
TRBJ2-2 | TRBV29-1 | . | . | TGCAGCGTTGAAACAACAGGGTCGAACACCGGGGAGCTGTTTTTT | CSVETTGSNTGELFF
TRBJ1-5 | TRBV30 | TRBD1 | few | TGTGCCTGGAGTGAAGGGGGCTGGAGCAATCAGCCCCAGCATTTT | CAWSEGGWSNQPQHF
TRBJ2-2 | TRBV29-1 | TRBD1 | . | TGCAGCGTTGAAGATCTGGAGACAGGGGTCGGGGAGCTGTTTTTT | CSVEDLETGVGELFF
TRBJ1-2 | TRBV7-2 | . | . | TGTGCCAGCAGCCGAGAACCACGAGGGGGCTATGGCTACACCTTC | CASSREPRGGYGYTF
TRBJ2-1 | TRBV11-3 | . | once | TGTGCCAGCAGCTTGGGGCAGGCCGATGAGCAGTTCTTC | CASSLGQADEQFF
TRBJ2-3 | TRBV29-1 | . | . | TGCAGCGTCGGGGGCCCGGGGTCCAAAAGCACAGATACGCAGTATTTT | CSVGGPGSKSTDTQYF
TRBJ1-5 | TRBV7-8 | TRBD1 | few | TGTGCCAGCAGCACTAGGACAGGTAGTCAGCCCCAGCATTTT | CASSTRTGSQPQHF
TRBJ2-7 | TRBV5-1 | TRBD1 | . | TGCGCCAGCAGCTTGCTAGGGACAGCCTCCTACGAGCAGTACTTC | CASSLLGTASYEQYF
TRBJ2-3 | TRBV5-6 | . | . | TGTGCCAGCAGCCCATCCCACGGGGTAAGGACGGATACGCAGTATTTT | CASSPSHGVRTDTQYF
TRBJ2-2 | TRBV30 | TRBD2 | . | TGTGCCTGGAGTGGACTAGCGGGGTACACCGGGGAGCTGTTTTTT | CAWSGLAGYTGELFF
TRBJ2-3 | TRBV9 | . | . | TGTGCCAGCAGCGCCGCACCGGGGACAGATACGCAGTATTTT | CASSAAPGTDTQYF
TRBJ2-2 | TRBV29-1 | . | once | TGCAGCGTTGAAGATAACGAGGGAGCGGGCGGGGAGCTGTTTTTT | CSVEDNEGAGGELFF
TRBJ2-7 | TRBV29-1 | . | . | TGCAGCGTTGCGGTTCTTGGAGAGCAGTACTTC | CSVAVLGEQYF
TRBJ2-3 | TRBV7-8 | . | few | TGTGCCAGCAGCTTATGGGACACAGATACGCAGTATTTT | CASSLWDTDTQYF
TRBJ2-1 | TRBV29-1 | TRBD2 | . | TGCAGCGCGTCGAGCGGGGGAGGTTACAATGAGCAGTTCTTC | CSASSGGGYNEQFF
TRBJ1-1 | TRBV7-8 | . | few | TGTGCCAGCAGCTTAGTCATGGGTGGGACTGAAGCTTTCTTT | CASSLVMGGTEAFF